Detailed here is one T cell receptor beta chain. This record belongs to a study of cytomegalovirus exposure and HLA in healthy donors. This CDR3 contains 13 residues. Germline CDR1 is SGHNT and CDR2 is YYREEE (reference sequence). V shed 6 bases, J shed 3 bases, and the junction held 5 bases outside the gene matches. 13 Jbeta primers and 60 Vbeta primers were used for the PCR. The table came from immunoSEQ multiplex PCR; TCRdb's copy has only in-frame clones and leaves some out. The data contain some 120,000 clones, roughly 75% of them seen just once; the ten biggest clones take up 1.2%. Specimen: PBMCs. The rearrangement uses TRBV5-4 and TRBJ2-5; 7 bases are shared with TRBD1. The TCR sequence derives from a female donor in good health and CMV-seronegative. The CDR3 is CASTPGQEETQYF. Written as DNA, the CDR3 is TGTGCCAGCACCCCTGGACAGGAAGAGACCCAGTACTTC.